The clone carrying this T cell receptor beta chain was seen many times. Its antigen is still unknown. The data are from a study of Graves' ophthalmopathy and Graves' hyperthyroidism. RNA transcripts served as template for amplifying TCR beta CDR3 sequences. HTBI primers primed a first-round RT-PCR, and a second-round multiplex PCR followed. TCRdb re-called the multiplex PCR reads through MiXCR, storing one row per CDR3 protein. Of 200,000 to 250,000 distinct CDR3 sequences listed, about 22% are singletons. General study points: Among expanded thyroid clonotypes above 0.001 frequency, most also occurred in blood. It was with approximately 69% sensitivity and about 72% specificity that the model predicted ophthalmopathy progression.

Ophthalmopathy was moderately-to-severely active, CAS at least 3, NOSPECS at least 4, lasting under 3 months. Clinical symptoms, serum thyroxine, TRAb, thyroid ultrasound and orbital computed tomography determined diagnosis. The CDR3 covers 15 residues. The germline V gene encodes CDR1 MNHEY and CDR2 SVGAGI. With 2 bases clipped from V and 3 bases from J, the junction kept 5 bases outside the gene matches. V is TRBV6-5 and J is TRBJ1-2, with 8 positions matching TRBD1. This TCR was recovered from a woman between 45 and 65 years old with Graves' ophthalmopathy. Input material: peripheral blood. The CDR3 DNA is TGTGCCAGCAGTTACCCCGGACAGGGACACTATGGCTACACCTTC. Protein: CASSYPGQGHYGYTF.